This T cell receptor (beta chain) comes out of a study of a mutant IDH1 vaccine in newly diagnosed glioma. The wider study: Patients got radiotherapy, temozolomide, or both beforehand, and most got both.

The CDR3 sequence is 12 residues long. CDR1 and CDR2 (germline): SGHRS, YFSETQ. V trimming: 0 bases; J trimming: 15 bases; junction bases outside the gene matches: 6. Stated time point: week 5, during vaccination. Every single dose of the vaccine, 300 ug of mutant IDH1 20-mer peptide, came with topical imiquimod. In every donor, the tumor was a new WHO grade 3 or 4 IDH1-mutant, ATRX-lost astrocytoma. For this clone: Antigen specificity is unknown.

The table came from immunoSEQ multiplex PCR; TCRdb's copy has only in-frame clones and leaves some out. Of approximately 80,000 clones in the sample, over 75% were seen once. The sample consisted of PBMCs, taken from a glioma patient whose treatment included an IDH1 peptide vaccine. This chain uses TRBV5-1 with TRBJ2-1; 7 bases are a match to TRBD2. The receptor was isolated from a woman in her forties or fifties with glioma. The CDR3 loop is CASSLVGTIPFF. The CDR3 coding sequence is TGCGCCAGCAGCTTGGTCGGGACTATACCGTTCTTC.